A single sample is the source of the 23 T cell receptor beta chains below, sequenced in a study of blood T cell repertoires in COVID-19. Profiled with immunoSEQ multiplex PCR; TCRdb holds only in-frame clones, not every one. The sample includes roughly 50,000 clones, under 90% of them seen just once. The sequenced material came from peripheral blood. The receptors come from a woman aged 60-75 years with acute or convalescent COVID-19.

The CDR3 DNA sequence: TGTGCCAGCAGCTTGGCCGGGACAGGGAATGAGCAGTTCTTC. Its protein product is CASSLAGTGNEQFF. The V call is TRBV5-4, the J call TRBJ2-1, with TRBD1 identical over 9 bases. The CDR3 covers 14 residues. V was clipped by 0 bases and J by 7 bases; unmatched bases: 2. Germline values: CDR1 SGHNT, CDR2 YYREEE (reference sequence).

The V gene is TRBV19, the J gene TRBJ1-5, with TRBD1 matching 8 bases. CDR1 and CDR2 from the germline V gene are LNHDA and SQIVND (reference sequence). With 3 bases clipped from V and 5 bases from J, the junction kept 9 bases outside the gene matches. The length of the CDR3 is 16 residues. CDR3 in amino acids: CASSMGAGGKHQPQHF. The DNA for the CDR3 is TGTGCCAGTAGTATGGGGGCAGGGGGCAAACATCAGCCCCAGCATTTT.

The CDR3 region has the DNA TGTGCCAGCAGTTTACTTCGCGGGACTGGGGCCAACGTCCTGACTTTC. This gives the protein CASSLLRGTGANVLTF. This rearrangement joins TRBV27 to TRBJ2-6, with D perhaps matching TRBD2 (6 bases). Deletions cut 2 bases from V and 2 bases from J, with 10 bases between. Germline V gives CDR1 MNHEY, CDR2 SMNVEV (reference sequence). There are 16 residues in the CDR3.

The J gene is TRBJ2-2, the V gene TRBV7-2; 9 bases are shared with TRBD2. V trimming: 3 bases; J trimming: 1 base; junction bases outside the gene matches: 12. Germline V lookup: CDR1 SGHTA, CDR2 FQGNSA. There are 19 residues in the CDR3. The CDR3 DNA sequence: TGTGCCAGCAGCTTTACGACGCTTCGGACTAGCGAGAACACCGGGGAGCTGTTTTTT. It translates to CASSFTTLRTSENTGELFF.

The gene calls are TRBV2 and TRBJ2-5, with D possibly matching TRBD2 (6 bases). From germline, CDR1 is SNHLY and CDR2 FYNNEI. There are 15 residues in the CDR3. V dropped 7 bases and J dropped 7 bases, with 22 bases sitting between them. The CDR3 sequence: CASKYLGLRDGTQYF. CDR3 DNA sequence: TGTGCCAGCAAATATTTGGGACTTAGAGACGGGACCCAGTACTTC.

The chain is built from TRBV3-1 (or the pseudogene TRBV3-2) and TRBJ1-6, with D tentatively TRBD1 (5 bases). The CDR3 is 16 amino acids. The V end lost 4 bases, the J end lost 15 bases, and 25 bases lay between the germline ends. Germline CDR1 and CDR2: LGHDT and YNNKEL (reference sequence). In DNA form, the CDR3 reads TGTGCCAGCAGCCTTCCGGGACTGAGGGGTTTAGGAGGCCTCCACTTT. Its protein is CASSLPGLRGLGGLHF.

V usage is TRBV3-1 (or the pseudogene TRBV3-2) and J usage is TRBJ2-3; TRBD2 agrees at 11 bases. V was pared by 4 bases and J by 6 bases, with 6 bases of the junction left unmatched. CDR1 and CDR2 from the germline V gene are LGHDT and YNNKEL (reference sequence). This CDR3 has 15 amino acids. The CDR3 DNA is TGTGCCAGCAGCCGAACTAGCGGGGGTGGGGATACGCAGTATTTT. Encoded protein: CASSRTSGGGDTQYF.

The V call is TRBV20-1, the J call TRBJ2-7, with 8 bases fitting TRBD2. CDR1 is DFQATT, CDR2 SNEGSKA, per germline (reference sequence). V dropped 3 bases and J dropped 4; count of bases not matched to a gene: 14. The CDR3 runs to 16 residues. The CDR3 loop is CSASAPGGRLFYEQYF. The CDR3 bases are TGCAGTGCTAGTGCCCCGGGCGGGAGGCTGTTTTACGAGCAGTACTTC.

This chain connects TRBV7-2 to TRBJ2-6; D not resolved. CDR3 size: 16 residues. Germline lookup yields CDR1 SGHTA and CDR2 FQGNSA. V was cut by 0 bases and J by 0 bases, with 6 bases left in between. The DNA for the CDR3 is TGTGCCAGCAGCTTAGCGCGTATCTCTGGGGCCAACGTCCTGACTTTC. It codes for CASSLARISGANVLTF.

The genes are TRBV4-2 and TRBJ2-2, with D possibly matching TRBD1 (6 bases). Trimming shortened V by 4 bases and J by 1 base, and 13 bases separated the two germline ends. Germline CDR1 reads LGHNA; CDR2 reads YNFKEQ. The CDR3 runs to 16 residues. The CDR3 here is CASSLLTGQNTGELFF. In DNA form, the CDR3 reads TGTGCCAGCAGCCTACTGACGGGACAGAACACCGGGGAGCTGTTTTTT.

The chain is built from TRBV10-3 and TRBJ1-6, with 7 bases identical to TRBD1. CDR1 is ENHRY and CDR2 is SYGVKD in the germline V gene. V shed 0 bases and J 9 bases; nucleotides not matched to a gene: 5. The CDR3 is made up of 15 amino acids. The CDR3 spells CAISESEGAVSPLHF. The CDR3 nucleotides are TGTGCCATCAGTGAGTCGGAGGGGGCGGTTTCACCCCTCCACTTT.

V gene TRBV6-6 combines with J gene TRBJ2-7; TRBD2 is a possible D gene (6 bases). Germline lookup yields CDR1 MNHNY and CDR2 SVGAGI (reference sequence). Trimming pared 6 bases from V and 0 bases from J, leaving 18 bases between. The CDR3 sequence is 16 residues long. CDR3 amino acids: CASSSYGWRDSYEQYF. CDR3 sequence (DNA): TGTGCCAGCAGCTCCTACGGATGGCGGGACTCCTACGAGCAGTACTTC.

This chain joins TRBV29-1 and TRBJ2-3, with a possible D match to TRBD1 (5 bases). Between the trimmed V and J ends, which lost 4 bases and 2 bases, there was a span of 13 bases. Germline loops: CDR1 SQVTM, CDR2 ANQGSEA. This CDR3 is 14 amino acids long. CDR3 DNA: TGCAGCGTTGGGGGCCTTTTGCTCACAGATACGCAGTATTTT. Translation gives CSVGGLLLTDTQYF.

In regard to this clone: Compared with germline, one end of the junction differs, possibly owing to a read error. The chain employs TRBV5-1 and TRBJ2-1; 9 bases match TRBD1. CDR1 and CDR2 from the germline V gene are SGHRS and YFSETQ. CDR3 length: 14 residues. The CDR3 sequence is CASNLGQGHNEQFF. In nucleotides, the CDR3 is TGCGCCAGCAACTTGGGACAGGGCCACAATGAGCAGTTCTTC.

This clone has only one observation. This chain connects TRBV7-8 to TRBJ1-1, with 7 nucleotides matching TRBD1. V was clipped by 3 bases and J by 4 bases; unmatched bases: 2. The germline CDR1 and CDR2 sequences are SGHVS and FQNEAQ. This CDR3 is 13 amino acids long. The DNA of the CDR3 is TGTGCCAGCAGCTTGGACAGGAGCACTGAAGCTTTCTTT. Its protein is CASSLDRSTEAFF.

The chain links TRBV3-1 (or the pseudogene TRBV3-2) to TRBJ2-3; 9 bases agree with TRBD1. Germline V CDR1 and CDR2: LGHDT, YNNKEL (reference sequence). The V gene end was trimmed by 4 bases and the J gene end by 6 bases; junction bases not matched to a gene: 8. The CDR3 is made up of 15 amino acids. The CDR3 DNA reads TGTGCCAGCAGCCTCGGACAGGGGCCAGTGGATACGCAGTATTTT. Amino acid sequence: CASSLGQGPVDTQYF.

Regarding this clone: A junction boundary mismatches the germline segment, possibly from a read error. Other DNA sequences in the sample encode the same CDR3. The V call is TRBV6-2 or TRBV6-3, the J call TRBJ1-5; D call uncertain. The germline CDR1 and CDR2 sequences are MNHEY and SVGEGT. The CDR3 consists of 13 residues. The CDR3 nucleotides read TGTGCTAGCAGTTACTCGGAGAATCAGCCCCAGCATTTT. It specifies CASSYSENQPQHF.

There are a few counts of this clone. The chain is built from TRBV5-1 and TRBJ1-2, with 8 bases fitting TRBD1. This CDR3 is 14 amino acids long. The J segment lost 8 bases and the V segment lost 8 bases, leaving 14 bases of the junction unmatched. Per germline, CDR1 SGHRS and CDR2 YFSETQ. CDR3 DNA sequence: TGCGCCAGTGGGGGGACAGGCGCCAGAGGCGGCTACACCTTC. Protein: CASGGTGARGGYTF.

This clone showed up just a few times. The gene calls are TRBV11-1 and TRBJ2-7; D is undetermined. The V end was cut by 1 base, the J end by 3 bases, with 4 bases between. Germline V CDR1 and CDR2: SGHAT, FQDESV (reference sequence). The CDR3 consists of 12 residues. The CDR3 DNA reads as TGTGCCAGCAGCTTAGTCAACTACGAGCAGTACTTC. This translates into CASSLVNYEQYF.

This chain links TRBV7-2 with TRBJ2-3; TRBD2 aligns across 8 bases. Germline CDR1 and CDR2: SGHTA and FQGNSA. Losses at the gene ends were 4 bases for V and 5 bases for J; bases not matched to a gene: 11. CDR3 length: 16 residues. The CDR3 region has the DNA TGTGCCAGCAGCTCCAATCTCGGGAGGGCCGTAGATACGCAGTATTTT. Protein sequence: CASSSNLGRAVDTQYF.

This chain connects TRBV30 to TRBJ2-3, with a possible D match to TRBD2 (6 bases). V was trimmed by 3 bases and J by 7 bases, leaving 20 bases between them. The V gene's germline CDR1 is GTSNPN and CDR2 SVGIG (reference sequence). The CDR3 is 15 amino acids. The CDR3 bases are TGTGCCTGGAGCGTACCGGGACTCCTTAGTCATACGCAGTATTTT. Protein product: CAWSVPGLLSHTQYF.

About this clone itself: Other DNA sequences in this sample translate to the same CDR3. This chain connects TRBV7-3 to TRBJ2-7; TRBD2 matches 12 bases. CDR1 and CDR2 from the germline V gene are SGHTA and FQGTGA. The trim removed 0 bases at V and 4 bases at J, leaving 1 base unmatched. The CDR3 has 15 residues. The CDR3 nucleotides are TGTGCCAGCAGCTTAACGGGGACTAGCGGGTACGAGCAGTACTTC. It yields the protein CASSLTGTSGYEQYF.

The rearrangement links TRBV5-1 to TRBJ2-1; D perhaps matches TRBD2 (6 bases). Germline CDR1 and CDR2: SGHRS and YFSETQ. V lost 4 bases and J 4 bases, leaving 15 bases between the germline ends. The CDR3 spans 15 residues. The CDR3 reads CASSAAGTGYNEQFF. The CDR3 region has the DNA TGCGCCAGCAGCGCAGCCGGGACTGGGTACAATGAGCAGTTCTTC.